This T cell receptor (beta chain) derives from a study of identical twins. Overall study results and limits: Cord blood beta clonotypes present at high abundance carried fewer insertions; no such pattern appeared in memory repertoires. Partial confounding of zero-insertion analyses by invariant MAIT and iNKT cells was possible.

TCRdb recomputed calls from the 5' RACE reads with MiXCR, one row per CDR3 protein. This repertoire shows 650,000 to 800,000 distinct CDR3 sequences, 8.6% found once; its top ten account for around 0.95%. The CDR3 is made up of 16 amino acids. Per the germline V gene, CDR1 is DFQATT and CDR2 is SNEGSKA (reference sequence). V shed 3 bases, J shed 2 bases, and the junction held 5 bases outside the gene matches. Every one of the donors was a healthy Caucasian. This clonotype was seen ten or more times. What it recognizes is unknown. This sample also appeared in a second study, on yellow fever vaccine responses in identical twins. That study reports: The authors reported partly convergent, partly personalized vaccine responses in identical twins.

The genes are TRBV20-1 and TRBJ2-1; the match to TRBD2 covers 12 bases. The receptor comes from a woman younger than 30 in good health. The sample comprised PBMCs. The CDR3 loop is CSARVLAGGTYNEQFF. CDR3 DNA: TGCAGTGCTAGGGTCCTAGCGGGAGGGACCTACAATGAGCAGTTCTTC.